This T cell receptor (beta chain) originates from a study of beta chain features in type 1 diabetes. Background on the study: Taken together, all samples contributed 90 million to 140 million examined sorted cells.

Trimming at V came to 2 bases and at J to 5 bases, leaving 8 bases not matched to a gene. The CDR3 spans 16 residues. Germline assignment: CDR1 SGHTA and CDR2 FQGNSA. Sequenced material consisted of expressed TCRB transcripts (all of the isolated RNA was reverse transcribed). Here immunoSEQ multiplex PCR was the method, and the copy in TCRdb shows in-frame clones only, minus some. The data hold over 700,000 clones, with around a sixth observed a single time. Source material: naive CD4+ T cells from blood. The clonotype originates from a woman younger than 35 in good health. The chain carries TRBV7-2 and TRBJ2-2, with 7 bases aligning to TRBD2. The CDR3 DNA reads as TGTGCCAGCAGCTTATATCTTGCGGGAGTAACCGGGGAGCTGTTTTTT. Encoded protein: CASSLYLAGVTGELFF.